This T cell receptor beta chain was observed in a study of T-cell memory formation after mild COVID-19. Study details: The two donors had largely donor-specific TCR clusters. General study points: Detection of some responders pre-infection suggested pre-existing cross-reactive memory T cells participated. Contracting clones from day 15 to 85 showed balanced CD4/CD8; later expanders favored CD4+. The main location of contracting CD4+ clones was CM and EM, and that of contracting CD8+ clones was EMRA.

This CDR3 comprises 18 residues. Germline V gives CDR1 SGHRS, CDR2 YFSETQ. V was pared by 0 bases and J by 0 bases, with 16 bases between. TCRdb fed the 5' RACE reads into MiXCR, producing one record per CDR3 protein. The sample lists some 320,000 distinct CDR3 sequences; roughly 15% were seen once. This clonotype was found a few times. No antigen is known for it. Sequencing used PBMCs or a T cell subset sorted from them (not recorded which). This rearrangement joins TRBV5-1 to TRBJ1-5; no clear D. This receptor was obtained from a man aged 18 to 35 who had mild COVID-19 (a few samples of this study predate the infection). Cell type and time point are not known. For the CDR3, the DNA is TGCGCCAGCAGCTTGGGCCCCCCCACACCAGATAGCAATCAGCCCCAGCATTTT. This gives the protein CASSLGPPTPDSNQPQHF.